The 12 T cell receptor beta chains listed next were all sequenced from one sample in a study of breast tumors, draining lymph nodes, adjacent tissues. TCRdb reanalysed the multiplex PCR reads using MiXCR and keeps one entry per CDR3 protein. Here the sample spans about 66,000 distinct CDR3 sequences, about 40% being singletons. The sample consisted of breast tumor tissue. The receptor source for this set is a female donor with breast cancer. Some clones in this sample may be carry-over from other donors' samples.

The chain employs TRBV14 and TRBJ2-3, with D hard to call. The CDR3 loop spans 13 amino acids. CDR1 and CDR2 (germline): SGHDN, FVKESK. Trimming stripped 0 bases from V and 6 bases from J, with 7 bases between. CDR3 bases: TGTGCCAGCAGCCAAGATTTGAAGGATACGCAGTATTTT. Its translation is CASSQDLKDTQYF.

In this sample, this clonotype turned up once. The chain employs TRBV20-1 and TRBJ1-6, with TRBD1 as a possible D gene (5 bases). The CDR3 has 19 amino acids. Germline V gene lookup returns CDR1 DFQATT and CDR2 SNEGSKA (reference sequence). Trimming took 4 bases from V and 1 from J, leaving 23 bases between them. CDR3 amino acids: CSATNRLAGVTSYNSPLHF. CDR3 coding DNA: TGCAGTGCTACCAATCGACTAGCGGGGGTAACGTCCTATAATTCACCCCTCCACTTT.

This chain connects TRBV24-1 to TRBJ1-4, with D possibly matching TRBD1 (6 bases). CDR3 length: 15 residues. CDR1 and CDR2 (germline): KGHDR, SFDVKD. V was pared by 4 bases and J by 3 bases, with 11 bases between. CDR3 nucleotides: TGTGCCACCAGTGACGGGGGCGCAGCTAATGAAAAACTGTTTTTT. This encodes CATSDGGAANEKLFF.

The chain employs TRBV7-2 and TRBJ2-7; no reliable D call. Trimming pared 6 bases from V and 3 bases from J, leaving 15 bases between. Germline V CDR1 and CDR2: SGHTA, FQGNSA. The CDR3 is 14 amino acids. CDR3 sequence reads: CASRDRTTSYEQYF. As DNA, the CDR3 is TGTGCCAGCAGAGATCGCACTACGAGCTACGAGCAGTACTTC.

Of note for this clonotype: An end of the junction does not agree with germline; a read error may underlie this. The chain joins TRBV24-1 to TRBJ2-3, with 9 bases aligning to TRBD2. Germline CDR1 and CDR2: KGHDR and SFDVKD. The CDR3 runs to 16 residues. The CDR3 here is CVTSDFLAGGTDTQYF. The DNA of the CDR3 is TGTGTCACCAGTGATTTCTTAGCGGGGGGCACAGATACGCAGTATTTT.

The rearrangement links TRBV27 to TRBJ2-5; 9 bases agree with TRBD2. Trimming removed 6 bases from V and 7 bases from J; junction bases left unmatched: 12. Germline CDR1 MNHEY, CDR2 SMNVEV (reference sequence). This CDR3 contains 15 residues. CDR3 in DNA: TGTGCCAGCAGCATTTTAGCGGGGGTACCTGGGACCCAGTACTTC. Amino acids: CASSILAGVPGTQYF.

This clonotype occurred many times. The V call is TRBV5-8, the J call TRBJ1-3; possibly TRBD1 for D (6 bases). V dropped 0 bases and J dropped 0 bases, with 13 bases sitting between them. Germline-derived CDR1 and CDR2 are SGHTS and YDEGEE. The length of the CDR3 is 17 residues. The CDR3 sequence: CASSLGGRKSSGNTIYF. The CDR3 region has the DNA TGTGCCAGCAGCTTGGGGGGGCGGAAATCCTCTGGAAACACCATATATTTT.

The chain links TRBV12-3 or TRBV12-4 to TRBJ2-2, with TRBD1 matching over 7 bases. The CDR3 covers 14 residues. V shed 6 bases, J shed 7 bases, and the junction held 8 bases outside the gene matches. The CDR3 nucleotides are TGTGCCAGCAGAACAGGGGAGTGGGGCGGGGAGCTGTTTTTT. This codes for CASRTGEWGGELFF.

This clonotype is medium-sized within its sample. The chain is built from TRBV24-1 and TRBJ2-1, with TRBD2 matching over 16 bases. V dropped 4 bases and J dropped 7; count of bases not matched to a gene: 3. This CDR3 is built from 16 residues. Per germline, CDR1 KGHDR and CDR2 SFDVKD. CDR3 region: CATSDPGLAGGNEQFF. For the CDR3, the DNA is TGTGCCACCAGTGACCCGGGACTAGCGGGGGGGAATGAGCAGTTCTTC.

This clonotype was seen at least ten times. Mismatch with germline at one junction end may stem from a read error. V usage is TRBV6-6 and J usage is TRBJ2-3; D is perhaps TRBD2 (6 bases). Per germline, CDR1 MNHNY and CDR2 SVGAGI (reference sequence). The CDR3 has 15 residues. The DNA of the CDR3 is TGTGCCAGCAGTCACTCGGGAGTGGGGGCAGATACGCAGTATTTT. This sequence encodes CASSHSGVGADTQYF.

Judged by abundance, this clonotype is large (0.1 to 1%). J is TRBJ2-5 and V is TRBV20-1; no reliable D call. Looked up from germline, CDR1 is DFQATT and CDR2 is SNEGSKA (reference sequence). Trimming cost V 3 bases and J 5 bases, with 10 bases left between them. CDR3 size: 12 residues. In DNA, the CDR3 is TGCAGTGCTAGGCTTCATGGGGAGACCCAGTACTTC. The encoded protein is CSARLHGETQYF.

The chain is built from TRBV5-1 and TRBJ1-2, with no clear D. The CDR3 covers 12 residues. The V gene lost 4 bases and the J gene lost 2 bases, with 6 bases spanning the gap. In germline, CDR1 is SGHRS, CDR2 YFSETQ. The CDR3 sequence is CASSETNYGYTF. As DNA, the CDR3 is TGCGCCAGCAGCGAGACGAACTATGGCTACACCTTC.